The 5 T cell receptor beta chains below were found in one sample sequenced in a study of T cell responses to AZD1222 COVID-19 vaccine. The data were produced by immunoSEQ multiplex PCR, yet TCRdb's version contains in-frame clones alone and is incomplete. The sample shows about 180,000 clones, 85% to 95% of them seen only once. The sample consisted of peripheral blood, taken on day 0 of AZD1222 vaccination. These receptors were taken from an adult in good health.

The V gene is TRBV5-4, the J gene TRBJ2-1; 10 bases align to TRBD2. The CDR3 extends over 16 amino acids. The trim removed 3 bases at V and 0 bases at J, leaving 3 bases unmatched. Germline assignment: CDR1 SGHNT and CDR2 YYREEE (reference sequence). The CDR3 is CASSSSGGSSYNEQFF. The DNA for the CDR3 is TGTGCCAGCAGCTCTAGCGGGGGCAGCTCCTACAATGAGCAGTTCTTC.

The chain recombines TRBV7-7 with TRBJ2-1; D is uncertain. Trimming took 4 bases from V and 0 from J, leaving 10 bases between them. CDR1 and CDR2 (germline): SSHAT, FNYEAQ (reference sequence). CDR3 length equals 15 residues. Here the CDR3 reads CASSYSRSSYNEQFF. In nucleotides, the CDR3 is TGTGCCAGCAGCTATAGCCGGAGCTCCTACAATGAGCAGTTCTTC.

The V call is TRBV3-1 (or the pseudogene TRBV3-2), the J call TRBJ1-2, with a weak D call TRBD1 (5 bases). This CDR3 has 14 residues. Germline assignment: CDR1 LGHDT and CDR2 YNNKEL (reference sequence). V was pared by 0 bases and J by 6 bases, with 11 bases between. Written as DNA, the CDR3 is TGTGCCAGCAGCCAAGAAGTGAGGACACATGGCTACACCTTC. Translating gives CASSQEVRTHGYTF.

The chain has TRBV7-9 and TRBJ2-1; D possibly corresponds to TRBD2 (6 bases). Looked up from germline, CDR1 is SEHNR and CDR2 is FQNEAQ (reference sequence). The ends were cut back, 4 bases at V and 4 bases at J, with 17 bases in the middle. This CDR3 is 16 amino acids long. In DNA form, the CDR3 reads TGTGCCAGCAGCTCGGACTACAACGTGGGATACAATGAGCAGTTCTTC. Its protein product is CASSSDYNVGYNEQFF.

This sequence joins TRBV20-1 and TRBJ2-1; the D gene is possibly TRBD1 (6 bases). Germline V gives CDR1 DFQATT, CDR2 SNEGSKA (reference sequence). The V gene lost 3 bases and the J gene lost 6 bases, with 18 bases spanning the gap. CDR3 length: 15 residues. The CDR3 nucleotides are TGCAGTGCTAGTACTCCCGGGACAATAGGCAATGAGCAGTTCTTC. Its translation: CSASTPGTIGNEQFF.